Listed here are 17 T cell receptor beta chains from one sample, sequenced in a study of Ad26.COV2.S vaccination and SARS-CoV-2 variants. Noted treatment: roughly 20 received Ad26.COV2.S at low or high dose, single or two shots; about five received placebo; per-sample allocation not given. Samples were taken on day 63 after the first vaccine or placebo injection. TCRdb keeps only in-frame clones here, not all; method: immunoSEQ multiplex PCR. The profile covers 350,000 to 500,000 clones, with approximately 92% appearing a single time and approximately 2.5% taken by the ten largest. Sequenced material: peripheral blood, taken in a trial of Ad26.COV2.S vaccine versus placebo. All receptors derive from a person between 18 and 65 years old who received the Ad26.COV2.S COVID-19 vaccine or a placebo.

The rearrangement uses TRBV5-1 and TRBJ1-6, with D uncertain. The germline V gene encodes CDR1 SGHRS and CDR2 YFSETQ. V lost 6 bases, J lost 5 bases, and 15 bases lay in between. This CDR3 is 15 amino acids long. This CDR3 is CASIPSPNDNSPLHF. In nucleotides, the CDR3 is TGCGCCAGCATCCCAAGCCCCAATGATAATTCACCCCTCCACTTT.

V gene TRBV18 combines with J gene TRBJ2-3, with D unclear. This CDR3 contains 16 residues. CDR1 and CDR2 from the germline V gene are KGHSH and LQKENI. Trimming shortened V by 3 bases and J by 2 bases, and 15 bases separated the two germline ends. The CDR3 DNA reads TGTGCCAGCTCACCCAGGACCCCAACTGACACAGATACGCAGTATTTT. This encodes CASSPRTPTDTDTQYF.

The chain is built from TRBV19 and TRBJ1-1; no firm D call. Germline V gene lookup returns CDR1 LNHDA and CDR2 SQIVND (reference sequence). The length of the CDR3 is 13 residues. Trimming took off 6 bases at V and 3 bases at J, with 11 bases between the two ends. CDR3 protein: CASSDEPDTEAFF. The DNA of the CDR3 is TGTGCCAGTAGCGATGAGCCGGACACTGAAGCTTTCTTT.

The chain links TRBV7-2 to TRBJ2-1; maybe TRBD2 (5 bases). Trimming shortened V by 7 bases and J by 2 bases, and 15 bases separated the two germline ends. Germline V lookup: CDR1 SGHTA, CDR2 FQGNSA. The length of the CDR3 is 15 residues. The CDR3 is CASIPPGSPYNEQFF. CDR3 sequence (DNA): TGTGCCAGCATCCCTCCGGGGTCCCCCTACAATGAGCAGTTCTTC.

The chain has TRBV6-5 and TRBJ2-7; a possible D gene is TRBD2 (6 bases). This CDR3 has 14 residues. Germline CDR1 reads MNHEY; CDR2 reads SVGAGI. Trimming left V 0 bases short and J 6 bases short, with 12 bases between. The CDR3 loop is CASSYSGRGIEQYF. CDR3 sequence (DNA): TGTGCCAGCAGTTACTCCGGGCGGGGAATCGAGCAGTACTTC.

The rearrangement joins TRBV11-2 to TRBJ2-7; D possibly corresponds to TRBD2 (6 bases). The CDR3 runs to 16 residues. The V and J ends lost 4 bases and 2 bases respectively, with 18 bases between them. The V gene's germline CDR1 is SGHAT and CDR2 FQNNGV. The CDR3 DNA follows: TGTGCCAGCAGCTCGCTAGCGCTTAGGGGAACCTACGAGCAGTACTTC. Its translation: CASSSLALRGTYEQYF.

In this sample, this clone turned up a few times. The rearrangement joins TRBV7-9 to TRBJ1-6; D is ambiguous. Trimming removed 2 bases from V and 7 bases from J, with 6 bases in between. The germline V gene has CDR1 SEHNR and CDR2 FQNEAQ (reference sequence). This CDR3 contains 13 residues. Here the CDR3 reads CASSLSRNSPLHF. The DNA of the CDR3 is TGTGCCAGCAGCTTAAGTCGGAATTCACCCCTCCACTTT.

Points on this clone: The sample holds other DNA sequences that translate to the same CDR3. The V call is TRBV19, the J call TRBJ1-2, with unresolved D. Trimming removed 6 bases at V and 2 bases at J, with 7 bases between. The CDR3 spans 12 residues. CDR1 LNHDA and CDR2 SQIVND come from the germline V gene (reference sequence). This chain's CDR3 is CASRTGNYGYTF. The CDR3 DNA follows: TGTGCCAGTAGAACCGGAAACTATGGCTACACCTTC.

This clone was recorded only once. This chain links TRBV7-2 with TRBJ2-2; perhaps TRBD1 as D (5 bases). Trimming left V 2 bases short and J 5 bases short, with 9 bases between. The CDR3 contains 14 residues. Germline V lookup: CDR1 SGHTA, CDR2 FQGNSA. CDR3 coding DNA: TGTGCCAGCAGCTTAAACAGGATAACCGGGGAGCTGTTTTTT. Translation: CASSLNRITGELFF.

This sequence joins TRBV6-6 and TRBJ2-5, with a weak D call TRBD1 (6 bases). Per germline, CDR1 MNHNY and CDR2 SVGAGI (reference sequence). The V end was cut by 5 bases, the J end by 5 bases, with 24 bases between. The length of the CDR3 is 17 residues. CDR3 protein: CASSRDRTGAILETQYF. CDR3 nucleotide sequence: TGTGCCAGCAGTCGAGACAGGACTGGGGCGATTCTGGAGACCCAGTACTTC.

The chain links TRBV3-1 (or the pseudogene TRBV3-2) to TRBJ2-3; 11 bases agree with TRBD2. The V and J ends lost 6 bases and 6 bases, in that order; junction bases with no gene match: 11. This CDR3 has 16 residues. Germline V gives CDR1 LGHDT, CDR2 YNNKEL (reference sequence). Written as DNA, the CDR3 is TGTGCCAGCAGGTTACGACTAGCGGGGCCTGAGGATACGCAGTATTTT. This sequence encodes CASRLRLAGPEDTQYF.

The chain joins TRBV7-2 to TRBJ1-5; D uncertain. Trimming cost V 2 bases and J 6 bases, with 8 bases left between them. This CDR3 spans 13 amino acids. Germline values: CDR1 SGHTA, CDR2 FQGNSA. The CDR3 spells CASSLSGFQPQHF. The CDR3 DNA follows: TGTGCCAGCAGCTTATCGGGGTTTCAGCCCCAGCATTTT. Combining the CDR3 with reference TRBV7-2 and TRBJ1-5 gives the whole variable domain GAGVSQSPSNKVTEKGKDVELRCDPISGHTALYWYRQSLGQGLEFLIYFQGNSAPDKSGLPSDRFSAERTGGSVSTLTIQRTQQEDSAVYLCASSLSGFQPQHFGDGTRLSIL.

The CDR3, as DNA: TGTGCCAGCAGATGGGACAGGGGCACCGGGGAGCTGTTTTTT. As protein: CASRWDRGTGELFF. This chain uses TRBV2 with TRBJ2-2; 10 positions match TRBD1. Germline lookup yields CDR1 SNHLY and CDR2 FYNNEI. The CDR3 consists of 14 residues. V was pared by 6 bases and J by 4 bases, with 2 bases of the junction left unmatched.

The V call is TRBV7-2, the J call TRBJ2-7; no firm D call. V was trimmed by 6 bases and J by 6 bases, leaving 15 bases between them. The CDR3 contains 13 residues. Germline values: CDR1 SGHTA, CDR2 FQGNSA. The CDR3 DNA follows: TGTGCCAGCAGGACGGGCCCGCCTGGCGAGCAGTACTTC. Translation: CASRTGPPGEQYF.

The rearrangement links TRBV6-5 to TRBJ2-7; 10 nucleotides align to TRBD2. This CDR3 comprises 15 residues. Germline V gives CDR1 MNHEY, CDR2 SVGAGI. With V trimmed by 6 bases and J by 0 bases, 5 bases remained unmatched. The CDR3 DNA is TGTGCCAGCAGACTCGGACTAGCGGTCTCCTACGAGCAGTACGTC. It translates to CASRLGLAVSYEQYV.

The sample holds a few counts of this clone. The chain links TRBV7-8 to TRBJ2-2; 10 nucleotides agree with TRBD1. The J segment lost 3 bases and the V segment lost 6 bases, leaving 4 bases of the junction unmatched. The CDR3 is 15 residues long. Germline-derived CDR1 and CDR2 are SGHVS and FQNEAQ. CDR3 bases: TGTGCCAGCAGTCCGACAGGGGGCTACACCGGGGAGCTGTTTTTT. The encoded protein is CASSPTGGYTGELFF.

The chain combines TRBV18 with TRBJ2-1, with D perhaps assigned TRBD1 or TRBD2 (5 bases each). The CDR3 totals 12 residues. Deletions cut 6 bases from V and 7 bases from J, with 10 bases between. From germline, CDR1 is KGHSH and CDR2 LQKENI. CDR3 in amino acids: CASSSGTNEQFF. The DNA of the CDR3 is TGTGCCAGCTCCTCGGGGACGAATGAGCAGTTCTTC.